A single T cell receptor (beta chain) is shown here with its context. The sample comes from a study of T cells expressing NK-cell markers. Study summary: Repertoire data for TCR beta were derived from sorted T cells (CD3+CD56+NKG2C+, CD3+CD56+NKG2C- and CD3+CD56-NKG2C+).

CDR1 is SQVTM and CDR2 is ANQGSEA in the germline V gene. CDR3 size: 11 residues. Template switching by 5'RACE with UMIs generated the TCR beta cDNA. TCRdb processed the 5' RACE reads again and assigns one entry to each CDR3 protein, with no DNA. This sample's table reports 250,000 to 300,000 distinct CDR3 sequences. This clonotype was sampled from a woman between 18 and 69 years old in good health. This chain uses TRBV29-1 with TRBJ1-2. Sequencing was carried out using blood T cells: a sorted CD56 or NKG2C T cell subset, CD4+ or CD8+ T cells, or bulk PBMC T cells (not recorded which). The chain's CDR3 is CSVVLGSGYTF.